This T cell receptor beta chain came from a study of human T cells and chemical hapten exposure. Notes on the study in general: The study found that DPC sensitization did not change TCRs above 1 in 1000 frequency.

TCRdb re-derived calls from the RACE reads in MiXCR, one entry per CDR3 protein. The data contain some 110,000 distinct CDR3 sequences, 30% to 35% of them singletons. The CDR3 extends over 16 amino acids. The ends were cut back, 2 bases at V and 2 bases at J, with 10 bases in the middle. CDR1 is KGHSY, CDR2 FQNENV, per germline. A word on this clonotype: The antigen remains unidentified.

Time point denoted: patch test 3, about 24 weeks after DPC sensitization. Treatment reported: therapeutic diphenylcyclopropenone sensitization with weekly scalp DPC. The sample in question was whole blood, obtained in connection with sensitization to the hapten diphenylcyclopropenone (DPC). The TCR sequence derives from a middle-aged man with alopecia areata. Some clones in this sample may be carry-over from other donors' samples. The genes are TRBV16 and TRBJ2-6, with D possibly matching TRBD1 (7 bases). CDR3 loop: CASSQGGGAGANVLTF. CDR3 bases: TGTGCCAGCAGCCAAGGAGGGGGCGCTGGGGCCAACGTCCTGACTTTC.